The 17 T cell receptor beta chains below all came from one sample that was sequenced in a study of shared clonotypes between healthy human individuals (dated by TCRdb to 2018 to 2021). The library was prepared using the immunoSEQ multiplex PCR assay. Drawn from immuneACCESS, this table holds only the in-frame rearrangements with V and J called that TCRdb kept. Clones are partly lost; checked studies trace under half to an unresolved V gene and leave the rest unexplained. This sample gives roughly 1 million clones in total; about 84% of them show up just once. More than 0.5% of the sample is taken by the ten largest. Material for sequencing was memory CD4+ T cells from PBMCs. The cell subset or site label on this specimen signifies: CD45RA-negative fraction. Every receptor here comes from a young man in good health. Some clones in this sample may be carry-over from other donors' samples.

The gene calls are TRBV7-3 and TRBJ2-7; D not certain. V lost 4 bases to trimming and J lost 4 bases, with 14 bases between them. Germline CDR1 and CDR2: SGHTA and FQGTGA. The CDR3 covers 14 residues. The CDR3 sequence is CASSSPASAYEQYF. CDR3 sequence (DNA): TGTGCCAGCAGCTCTCCAGCGAGCGCTTACGAGCAGTACTTC.

The chain uses TRBV7-3 and TRBJ2-5, with a weak D call TRBD2 (6 bases). This CDR3 has 14 amino acids. From germline, CDR1 is SGHTA and CDR2 FQGTGA. V dropped 5 bases and J dropped 9 bases, with 19 bases sitting between them. The CDR3 loop reads CASSTSDQGGAQYF. The CDR3 DNA sequence: TGTGCCAGCAGCACCTCGGACCAAGGAGGGGCCCAGTACTTC.

This clone occurred once. The chain joins TRBV28 to TRBJ2-1, with D possibly being TRBD2 (7 bases). This CDR3 comprises 19 residues. Germline-derived CDR1 and CDR2 are MDHEN and SYDVKM. V lost 6 bases and J 7 bases, leaving 31 bases between the germline ends. The CDR3 coding sequence is TGTGCCAGCAGGAGTTTCGAAGGGGGGGCGACTCTCGCGGGGAATGAGCAGTTCTTC. Translated, it gives CASRSFEGGATLAGNEQFF.

This sequence joins TRBV2 and TRBJ1-2, with D tentatively TRBD1 (6 bases). Deletions cut 6 bases from V and 8 bases from J, with 22 bases between. The germline V gene encodes CDR1 SNHLY and CDR2 FYNNEI. CDR3 size: 15 residues. The CDR3 sequence is CASRGSDHRVEGYTF. DNA of the CDR3: TGTGCCAGCAGGGGGTCGGACCACAGGGTGGAGGGCTACACCTTC.

Worth noting for this clone: Mismatch with germline at one junction end may stem from a read error. The chain is built from TRBV19 and TRBJ2-5, with a weak D call TRBD1 (6 bases). Germline V gene data show CDR1 as LNHDA and CDR2 as SQIVND (reference sequence). This CDR3 is built from 9 residues. DNA for the CDR3: TGTGCCGGGGGCCCCCCCAAAGACTTC. Residues: CAGGPPKDF.

This sequence joins TRBV5-1 and TRBJ2-5, with D possibly being TRBD2 (6 bases). CDR3 size: 16 residues. The germline V gene has CDR1 SGHRS and CDR2 YFSETQ. V was pared by 0 bases and J by 2 bases, with 14 bases between. The CDR3 spells CASSLEGGMEQETQYF. Here the CDR3 DNA reads TGCGCCAGCAGCTTGGAAGGAGGGATGGAACAAGAGACCCAGTACTTC.

The sample holds many counts of this clone. This chain connects TRBV16 to TRBJ1-5; tentatively, D is TRBD1 (5 bases). Trimming left V 2 bases short and J 6 bases short, with 8 bases between. Per germline, CDR1 KGHSY and CDR2 FQNENV. This CDR3 has 13 amino acids. This CDR3 reads CASSQPGGQPQHF. CDR3 DNA sequence: TGTGCCAGCAGCCAACCGGGGGGTCAGCCCCAGCATTTT.

This clone appeared once. The rearrangement joins TRBV28 to TRBJ2-3; 9 nucleotides agree with TRBD1. The V gene's germline CDR1 is MDHEN and CDR2 SYDVKM. V lost 1 base and J lost 4; bases outside the gene matches: 3. The CDR3 contains 15 residues. CDR3 sequence (DNA): TGTGCCAGCAGTTTATCGAACAGGGGGCCAGATACGCAGTATTTT. Translating it yields CASSLSNRGPDTQYF.

The V gene is TRBV7-7, the J gene TRBJ1-4; tentatively, D is TRBD1 (5 bases). The CDR3 consists of 13 residues. The germline V and J ends were trimmed by 4 bases and 8 bases, with 11 bases remaining between them. The germline CDR1 and CDR2 sequences are SSHAT and FNYEAQ (reference sequence). As DNA, the CDR3 is TGTGCCAGCAGCTATGGGGCGGGCGAAAAACTGTTTTTT. Its protein product is CASSYGAGEKLFF.

The chain uses TRBV21-1 and TRBJ1-5; TRBD1 was called by the table and not checked on the DNA. TRBV21-1 is noted as a pseudogene. The CDR3 has 15 amino acids. The CDR3 loop is CAGRHGGRLNQPQHF. The DNA for the CDR3 is TGTGCCGGGCGCCATGGGGGCAGACTAAATCAGCCCCAGCATTTT.

In regard to this clone: Distinct nucleotide sequences in the sample also encode this CDR3. The chain is built from TRBV6-5 and TRBJ2-7; perhaps D is TRBD1 or TRBD2 (5 bases each). There are 11 residues in the CDR3. Germline lookup yields CDR1 MNHEY and CDR2 SVGAGI. Trimming took off 5 bases at V and 6 bases at J, with 8 bases between the two ends. CDR3 in amino acids: CASSQRGEQYF. As DNA, the CDR3 is TGTGCCAGCAGTCAGAGGGGCGAGCAGTACTTC.

The V call is TRBV5-1, the J call TRBJ2-4, with a tentative D call TRBD1 (6 bases). Germline CDR1 and CDR2: SGHRS and YFSETQ. The CDR3 spans 16 residues. V lost 7 bases, J lost 1 base, and 18 bases lay in between. The CDR3 is CASAQHRVGAKNIQYF. The CDR3 nucleotides read TGCGCCAGCGCCCAGCACAGGGTCGGGGCCAAAAACATTCAGTACTTC.

The CDR3 spells CASWGWEGFGELFF. CDR3 coding DNA: TGTGCCAGCTGGGGTTGGGAGGGGTTCGGGGAGCTGTTTTTT. V and J are TRBV27 and TRBJ2-2; 7 positions match TRBD2. Germline V gene sequence: CDR1 MNHEY, CDR2 SMNVEV (reference sequence). There are 14 residues in the CDR3. After removal of 8 bases from V and 7 bases from J, the junction contained 10 bases not matched to a gene.

This chain joins TRBV10-3 and TRBJ1-5, with D perhaps matching TRBD1 (6 bases). The V and J ends lost 2 bases and 6 bases respectively, with 14 bases between them. There are 15 residues in the CDR3. CDR1 is ENHRY, CDR2 SYGVKD, per germline. The CDR3 nucleotides read TGTGCCATCAGTGAGGCCAGAAGAGGGGGTCAGCCCCAGCATTTT. It is translated as CAISEARRGGQPQHF.

This clone was seen ten or more times. Other nucleotide sequences from this sample produce the same CDR3. The chain links TRBV10-1 to TRBJ2-2; 13 positions agree with TRBD2. V shed 6 bases and J 6 bases; nucleotides not matched to a gene: 7. There are 16 residues in the CDR3. Germline CDR1 reads WNHNN; CDR2 reads SYGVQD (reference sequence). The CDR3 sequence is CASSEGLAGVAGELFF. CDR3 DNA: TGCGCCAGCAGCGAAGGACTAGCGGGAGTCGCCGGGGAGCTGTTTTTT.

This clone was recorded a few times. Other DNA sequences in the same sample also yield this CDR3. V and J are TRBV9 and TRBJ2-1, with 14 bases aligning to TRBD2. Trimming removed 3 bases from V and 6 bases from J; junction bases left unmatched: 2. CDR1 is SGDLS and CDR2 is YYNGEE in the germline V gene. CDR3 length: 15 residues. The DNA of the CDR3 is TGTGCCAGCAGCGGGGGACTAGCGGGAGCCAATGAGCAGTTCTTC. Protein sequence: CASSGGLAGANEQFF.

The chain is built from TRBV11-2 and TRBJ2-2; unclear D gene. This CDR3 region has 15 residues. The V and J ends lost 3 bases and 7 bases respectively, with 15 bases between them. Germline V gene lookup returns CDR1 SGHAT and CDR2 FQNNGV. CDR3 bases: TGTGCCAGCAGCTTCCCCATCCGGCCGAGCGGGGAGCTGTTTTTT. Translating it yields CASSFPIRPSGELFF. The variable domain in full, with the rest retrieved from reference TRBV11-2 and TRBJ2-2, is EAGVAQSPRYKIIEKRQSVAFWCNPISGHATLYWYQQILGQGPKLLIQFQNNGVVDDSQLPKDRFSAERLKGVDSTLKIQPAKLEDSAVYLCASSFPIRPSGELFFGEGSRLTVL.